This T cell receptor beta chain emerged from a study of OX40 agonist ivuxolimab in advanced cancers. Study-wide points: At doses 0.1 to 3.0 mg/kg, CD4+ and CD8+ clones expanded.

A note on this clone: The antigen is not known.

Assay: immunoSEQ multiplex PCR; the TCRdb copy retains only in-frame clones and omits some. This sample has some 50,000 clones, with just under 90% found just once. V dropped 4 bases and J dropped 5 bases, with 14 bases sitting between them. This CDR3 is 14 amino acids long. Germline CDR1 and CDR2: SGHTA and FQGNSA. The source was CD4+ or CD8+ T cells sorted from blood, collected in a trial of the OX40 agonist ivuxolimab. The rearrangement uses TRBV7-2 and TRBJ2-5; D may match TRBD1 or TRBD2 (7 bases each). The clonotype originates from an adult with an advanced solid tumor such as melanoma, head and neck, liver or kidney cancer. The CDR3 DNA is TGTGCCAGCAGCTGGGCAGGGGGAGGGGAGACCCAGTACTTC. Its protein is CASSWAGGGETQYF.